Below, 32 T cell receptor beta chains from the same sample are listed, as sequenced in a study of molecular identifiers for immune sequencing clone quantification. TCRdb analysed the PCR reads with MiXCR anew, one entry per CDR3 protein. The sample carries 460,000 or so distinct CDR3 sequences, about 22% recorded once. The sample was naive CD8+ T cells from blood, with Jurkat cell RNA spiked in. Documented subset: FACS-sorted CD8+CD4-CCR7+CD45RA+ naive T cells. The receptors were sampled from a human donor in good health. Some libraries in this study had Jurkat cell RNA spiked in.

This clonotype was seen more than once but under ten times. The CDR3 protein is CASSHSPRADYRYEQYF. The CDR3 DNA follows: TGTGCCAGCAGCCATTCTCCAAGGGCGGATTACCGGTACGAGCAGTACTTC. The V and J genes are TRBV3-1 and TRBJ2-7, with D uncertain. Germline V gene lookup returns CDR1 LGHDT and CDR2 YNNKEL (reference sequence). The V end lost 3 bases, the J end lost 4 bases, and 22 bases lay between the germline ends. The CDR3 spans 17 residues.

About this clonotype: Compared with germline, one end of the junction differs, possibly owing to a read error. The chain has TRBV12-3 or TRBV12-4 and TRBJ2-6; tentative D call: TRBD1 (5 bases). The CDR3 has 16 residues. This chain's CDR3 is CASTPGTSSGANVLAF. In DNA, the CDR3 is TGTGCCAGCACCCCCGGAACGAGCTCTGGGGCCAACGTCCTGGCTTTC.

The sample holds many counts of this clonotype. This sequence joins TRBV12-3 or TRBV12-4 and TRBJ2-3, with no clear D. With 6 bases removed from V and 1 base from J, the gap between germline ends came to 17 bases. This CDR3 has 16 residues. The CDR3 loop is CASSPLGWVRTDTQYF. The CDR3 DNA reads TGTGCCAGCAGCCCGTTAGGATGGGTTCGCACAGATACGCAGTATTTT.

The chain uses TRBV30 and TRBJ1-1; tentatively, D is TRBD1 (5 bases). Trimming shortened V by 0 bases and J by 1 base, and 9 bases separated the two germline ends. Germline V gives CDR1 GTSNPN, CDR2 SVGIG (reference sequence). The CDR3 covers 14 residues. Here the CDR3 DNA reads TGTGCCTGGAGTGTCCCGGGGGAGAACACTGAAGCTTTCTTT. Its protein product is CAWSVPGENTEAFF. The entire variable domain, with the rest obtained from reference TRBV30 and TRBJ1-1, is as follows: SQTIHQWPATLVQPVGSPLSLECTVEGTSNPNLYWYRQAAGRGLQLLFYSVGIGQISSEVPQNLSASRPQDRQFILSSKKLLLSDSGFYLCAWSVPGENTEAFFGQGTRLTVV.

About this clonotype itself: One base away lies a much larger clone, so this may be a sequencing read error. The CDR3 end shows no conserved phenylalanine or tryptophan, and so a read error is likely. This CDR3 reads CASSLLGAGTYNSPLHS. CDR3 coding DNA: TGTGCCAGCAGTTTATTAGGCGCGGGAACCTATAATTCACCCCTCCACTCT. The J gene is TRBJ1-6, the V gene TRBV28; D uncertain. This CDR3 region has 17 residues. The germline V and J ends were trimmed by 1 base and 2 bases, with 12 bases remaining between them. The germline V gene has CDR1 MDHEN and CDR2 SYDVKM.

This clonotype was seen repeatedly, ten times or more. This rearrangement joins TRBV20-1 to TRBJ2-7; no definite D call. Germline V gene lookup returns CDR1 DFQATT and CDR2 SNEGSKA (reference sequence). The germline V and J ends were trimmed by 3 bases and 0 bases, with 9 bases remaining between them. The CDR3 consists of 13 residues. The CDR3 here is CSARERSSYEQYF. In DNA form, the CDR3 reads TGCAGTGCTAGGGAAAGGAGCTCCTACGAGCAGTACTTC.

To note about this clonotype: A much larger clone lies a single base off, so this may be a read error. The rearrangement uses TRBV20-1 and TRBJ2-5; perhaps TRBD1 as D (5 bases). Between the trimmed V and J ends, which lost 5 bases and 5 bases, there was a span of 21 bases. This CDR3 contains 15 residues. The V gene's germline CDR1 is DFQATT and CDR2 SNEGSKA (reference sequence). This CDR3 is CSAGFWTQFDETQYF. DNA for the CDR3: TGCAGTGCTGGATTCTGGACACAGTTTGATGAGACCCAGTACTTC.

This clonotype has a count of ten or more. This CDR3 reads CASSLGPRDIQYF. CDR3 DNA sequence: TGTGCCAGCAGTTTAGGGCCAAGAGACATTCAGTACTTC. The rearrangement joins TRBV27 to TRBJ2-4, with D hard to call. V lost 2 bases and J lost 8, with 10 bases in between. The CDR3 runs to 13 residues. Looked up from germline, CDR1 is MNHEY and CDR2 is SMNVEV (reference sequence).

The V and J genes are TRBV5-1 and TRBJ1-2; 12 bases map to TRBD1. V was pared by 4 bases and J by 2 bases, with 6 bases of the junction left unmatched. This CDR3 has 16 residues. In germline, CDR1 is SGHRS, CDR2 YFSETQ. The CDR3 sequence: CASSLGQGAHNYGYTF. CDR3 sequence (DNA): TGCGCCAGCAGCCTGGGACAGGGGGCCCACAACTATGGCTACACCTTC.

At least ten counts were recorded for this clonotype. The gene calls are TRBV5-5 and TRBJ2-1; 7 bases align to TRBD1. In germline, CDR1 is SGHKS, CDR2 YYEKEE (reference sequence). The CDR3 covers 17 residues. J gave up 5 bases and V 2 bases, and 13 bases lay outside the gene matches. The CDR3 loop is CASSLLAGTEYDNEQFF. The CDR3 bases are TGTGCCAGCAGCTTACTCGCCGGGACAGAGTACGACAATGAGCAGTTCTTC.

J is TRBJ2-7 and V is TRBV19, with 9 bases fitting TRBD1. The CDR3 contains 12 residues. V was clipped by 6 bases and J by 6 bases; unmatched bases: 3. The germline CDR1 and CDR2 sequences are LNHDA and SQIVND (reference sequence). CDR3 protein: CASRQGASEQYF. The CDR3 DNA follows: TGTGCCAGTAGACAGGGGGCTAGCGAGCAGTACTTC.

The chain couples TRBV11-1 to TRBJ1-1; D ambiguous. The CDR3 covers 14 residues. The V end lost 6 bases, the J end lost 1 base, and 12 bases lay between the germline ends. Germline CDR1 SGHAT, CDR2 FQDESV (reference sequence). CDR3 sequence (DNA): TGTGCCAGCAGTATCCTGACGACGAACACTGAAGCTTTCTTT. Protein sequence: CASSILTTNTEAFF. Filled out from reference TRBV11-1 and TRBJ1-1, the complete variable domain reads EAEVAQSPRYKITEKSQAVAFWCDPISGHATLYWYRQILGQGPELLVQFQDESVVDDSQLPKDRFSAERLKGVDSTLKIQPAELGDSAMYLCASSILTTNTEAFFGQGTRLTVV.

In regard to this clonotype: Possible read error: a much larger clone is one base away. The CDR3 DNA reads as TGCGCCAGCAGAGGTGACTACTCGGGGGACTACGAGCAGTTCTTC. It translates to CASRGDYSGDYEQFF. The V gene is TRBV5-1, the J gene TRBJ2-1; 7 positions agree with TRBD2. Trimming at V came to 5 bases and at J to 10 bases, leaving 15 bases not matched to a gene. This CDR3 is 15 amino acids long. Germline loops: CDR1 SGHRS, CDR2 YFSETQ.

The chain carries TRBV27 and TRBJ2-2; no firm D call. CDR1 is MNHEY, CDR2 SMNVEV, per germline (reference sequence). Trimming took 8 bases from V and 5 from J, leaving 9 bases between them. This CDR3 has 12 amino acids. The CDR3 nucleotides read TGTGCCAGCGGGTTAGGGACCGGGGAGCTGTTTTTT. Amino acid sequence: CASGLGTGELFF.

The chain couples TRBV29-1 to TRBJ2-1; 10 bases are shared with TRBD2. Germline CDR1 SQVTM, CDR2 ANQGSEA. The trim removed 4 bases at V and 3 bases at J, leaving 6 bases unmatched. This CDR3 spans 15 amino acids. The CDR3 bases are TGCAGCGTTGGTCTAGCGGGAGCGGTCTACAATGAGCAGTTCTTC. It translates to CSVGLAGAVYNEQFF.

This clonotype was seen a handful of times. This rearrangement joins TRBV4-1 to TRBJ2-3, with 10 positions matching TRBD2. Per the germline V gene, CDR1 is MGHRA and CDR2 is YSYEKL. The CDR3 is 17 amino acids. V lost 2 bases and J lost 4; bases outside the gene matches: 9. The CDR3 loop is CASSQPRAGGGSDTQYF. The CDR3 nucleotides are TGCGCCAGCAGCCAACCACGAGCGGGGGGGGGGTCAGATACGCAGTATTTT.

This clonotype was recorded many times. This chain joins TRBV29-1 and TRBJ2-7; 7 nucleotides align to TRBD2. Germline values: CDR1 SQVTM, CDR2 ANQGSEA. With V trimmed by 2 bases and J by 4 bases, 5 bases remained unmatched. There are 13 residues in the CDR3. The CDR3 DNA sequence: TGCAGCGTTGAACTGCGGGAGCCTTACGAGCAGTACTTC. It codes for CSVELREPYEQYF.

This clonotype was counted only a few times. J is TRBJ2-7 and V is TRBV20-1, with D perhaps TRBD2 (7 bases). Germline loops: CDR1 DFQATT, CDR2 SNEGSKA (reference sequence). CDR3 length equals 13 residues. V was shortened by 6 bases and J by 2 bases, with 14 bases between the two germline ends. DNA of the CDR3: TGCAGTGCGATTAAGGGGGGGCCCTACGAGCAGTACTTC. Residues: CSAIKGGPYEQYF.

This chain uses TRBV29-1 with TRBJ2-7, with 7 bases lining up with TRBD2. Germline loops: CDR1 SQVTM, CDR2 ANQGSEA. Losses at the gene ends were 6 bases for V and 2 bases for J; bases not matched to a gene: 4. CDR3 length: 12 residues. CDR3: CSVAGVAYEQYF. For the CDR3, the DNA is TGCAGCGTCGCGGGAGTGGCCTACGAGCAGTACTTC.

In its sample, this clonotype was seen many times. V is TRBV29-1 and J is TRBJ1-1; TRBD1 matches at 8 bases. Looked up from germline, CDR1 is SQVTM and CDR2 is ANQGSEA. The CDR3 is made up of 12 amino acids. The ends lost 8 bases at V and 4 bases at J; junction bases unmatched: 6. The CDR3, as DNA: TGCAGCACCGGACAGGGCTTCACTGAAGCTTTCTTT. It codes for CSTGQGFTEAFF.

To note about this clonotype: This clone may be a read error of a much larger clone one base away. The chain is built from TRBV29-1 and TRBJ2-1; D call uncertain. Per germline, CDR1 SQVTM and CDR2 ANQGSEA. The CDR3 has 11 residues. The CDR3 is CSVEEFNEQLF. The CDR3 DNA is TGCAGCGTTGAGGAGTTCAATGAGCAGCTCTTC.

This clonotype was observed at least ten times. The J gene is TRBJ2-7, the V gene TRBV4-3; possibly TRBD2 for D (6 bases). In germline, CDR1 is LGHNA, CDR2 YSLEER. Trimming took 0 bases from V and 3 from J, leaving 12 bases between them. The CDR3 is 15 residues long. The CDR3 region has the DNA TGCGCCAGCAGCCAAGATCCGGGGGTCGGCTACGAGCAGTACTTC. As protein: CASSQDPGVGYEQYF.

The gene calls are TRBV13 and TRBJ2-3, with 9 bases matching TRBD1. V was clipped by 5 bases and J by 3 bases; unmatched bases: 6. The germline V gene has CDR1 PRHDT and CDR2 FYEKMQ (reference sequence). CDR3 size: 15 residues. CDR3 DNA sequence: TGTGCCAGCAGCCCCCGGGACAGGGTAACAGATACGCAGTATTTT. It encodes CASSPRDRVTDTQYF. The variable domain in full, completed from reference TRBV13 and TRBJ2-3, reads AAGVIQSPRHLIKEKRETATLKCYPIPRHDTVYWYQQGPGQDPQFLISFYEKMQSDKGSIPDRFSAQQFSDYHSELNMSSLELGDSALYFCASSPRDRVTDTQYFGPGTRLTVL.

This chain links TRBV5-6 with TRBJ2-7; 8 bases fit TRBD1. CDR1 is SGHDT and CDR2 is YYEEEE in the germline V gene. The CDR3 totals 15 residues. V was clipped by 3 bases and J by 1 base; unmatched bases: 6. The CDR3 reads CASSWGDRQSYEQYF. The CDR3 coding sequence is TGTGCCAGCAGCTGGGGGGACAGGCAGTCCTACGAGCAGTACTTC.

Details on this clonotype: Sequence at one end of the junction differs from germline and may be a read error. The chain couples TRBV7-2 to TRBJ1-2; 9 positions match TRBD1. This CDR3 has 13 amino acids. Germline V gene data show CDR1 as SGHTA and CDR2 as FQGNSA. CDR3 sequence (DNA): TGTGCCAGCAGCTTAGATGGGACAGGGATTAGGGCCTTC. Amino acid sequence: CASSLDGTGIRAF.

In the case of this clonotype: This could be a read error, since a much larger clone is one nucleotide away. The rearrangement joins TRBV18 to TRBJ1-5; D not certain. The CDR3 loop spans 13 amino acids. CDR1 is KGHSH and CDR2 is LQKENI in the germline V gene. The chain's CDR3 is CASSPSGMEPLHF. DNA of the CDR3: TGTGCCAGCTCACCATCGGGGATGGAGCCCCTGCATTTT.

This clonotype was detected many times. DNA of the CDR3: TGTGCCAGCAGCTTAGGTGGCACCGCTGAAGCTTTCTTT. This codes for CASSLGGTAEAFF. The rearrangement links TRBV7-9 to TRBJ1-1; D ambiguous. CDR1 and CDR2 from the germline V gene are SEHNR and FQNEAQ (reference sequence). V was pared by 1 base and J by 6 bases, with 9 bases between. This CDR3 region has 13 residues. The entire variable domain, with the rest obtained from reference TRBV7-9 and TRBJ1-1, is as follows: DTGVSQNPRHKITKRGQNVTFRCDPISEHNRLYWYRQTLGQGPEFLTYFQNEAQLEKSRLLSDRFSAERPKGSFSTLEIQRTEQGDSAMYLCASSLGGTAEAFFGQGTRLTVV.

This clonotype has just a few counts. The chain couples TRBV12-3 or TRBV12-4 to TRBJ1-1, with D possibly being TRBD1 (6 bases). This CDR3 has 12 residues. Trimming removed 4 bases from V and 7 bases from J, with 10 bases in between. DNA for the CDR3: TGTGCCAGCAGTTCAGGGGCTCGTGAAGCTTTCTTT. This codes for CASSSGAREAFF.

Worth noting for this clonotype: A much more abundant neighbour one base away suggests this may be a read error. The rearrangement joins TRBV12-3 or TRBV12-4 to TRBJ2-3; 11 positions agree with TRBD1. V was pared by 5 bases and J by 6 bases, with 7 bases of the junction left unmatched. The length of the CDR3 is 15 residues. The CDR3 protein is CASSPRTGGGDTQYF. CDR3 bases: TGTGCCAGCAGTCCCCGGACAGGGGGCGGGGATACGCAGTATTTT.

This clonotype was seen repeatedly, ten times or more. The rearrangement links TRBV5-1 to TRBJ2-7; D ambiguous. Germline lookup yields CDR1 SGHRS and CDR2 YFSETQ. The CDR3 spans 13 residues. The germline V and J ends were trimmed by 2 bases and 4 bases, with 10 bases remaining between them. DNA for the CDR3: TGCGCCAGCAGCTTACCGGACGGGTACGAGCAGTACTTC. Residues: CASSLPDGYEQYF.

This clonotype has a handful of counts. The V call is TRBV4-1, the J call TRBJ2-3; 9 bases match TRBD2. The CDR3 extends over 17 amino acids. Looked up from germline, CDR1 is MGHRA and CDR2 is YSYEKL. J gave up 4 bases and V 4 bases, and 12 bases lay outside the gene matches. CDR3 nucleotide sequence: TGCGCCAGCAGCCGATACCCAATAGCGGGAGAGGCAGATACGCAGTATTTT. It yields the protein CASSRYPIAGEADTQYF.

Note on this clonotype: As the CDR3 is not closed by the conserved phenylalanine or tryptophan, this likely results from a read error. The chain employs TRBV5-1 and TRBJ2-7; possibly TRBD1 for D (6 bases). Germline V CDR1 and CDR2: SGHRS, YFSETQ. The CDR3 runs to 13 residues. Trimming took 2 bases from V and 6 from J, leaving 12 bases between them. The CDR3: CASSFSGAGEQYL. For the CDR3, the DNA is TGCGCCAGCAGCTTCTCAGGGGCAGGCGAGCAGTACCTC.